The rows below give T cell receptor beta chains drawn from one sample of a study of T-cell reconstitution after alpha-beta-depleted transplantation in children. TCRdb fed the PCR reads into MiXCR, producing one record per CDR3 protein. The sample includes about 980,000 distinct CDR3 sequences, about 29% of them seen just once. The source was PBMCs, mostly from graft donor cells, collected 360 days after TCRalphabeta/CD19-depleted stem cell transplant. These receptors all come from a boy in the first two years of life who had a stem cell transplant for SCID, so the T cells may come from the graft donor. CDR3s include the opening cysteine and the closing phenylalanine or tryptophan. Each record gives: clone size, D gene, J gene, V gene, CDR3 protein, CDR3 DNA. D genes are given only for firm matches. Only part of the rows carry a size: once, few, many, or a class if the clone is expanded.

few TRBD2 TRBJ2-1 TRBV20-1 CSARVWGGGPNEQFF TGCAGTGCTAGAGTATGGGGGGGAGGTCCCAATGAGCAGTTCTTC
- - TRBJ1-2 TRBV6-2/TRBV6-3 CASADRWMGYTF TGTGCCAGCGCGGACCGGTGGATGGGCTACACCTTC
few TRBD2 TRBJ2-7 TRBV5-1 CASSLAPSGGEEQYF TGCGCCAGCAGCTTGGCCCCTAGCGGGGGGGAAGAGCAGTACTTC
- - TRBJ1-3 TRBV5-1 CASSLEGLPGNTIYF TGCGCCAGCAGCTTGGAGGGTCTCCCTGGAAACACCATATATTTT
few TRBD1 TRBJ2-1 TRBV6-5 CASSYDRGGYNEQFF TGTGCCAGCAGTTACGACAGGGGGGGATACAATGAGCAGTTCTTC
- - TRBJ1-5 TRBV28 CASSLDGEQYSNQPQHF TGTGCCAGCAGTTTAGATGGGGAACAGTATAGCAATCAGCCCCAGCATTTT
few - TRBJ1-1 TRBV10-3 CAIMGGKTGVNTEAFF TGTGCCATCATGGGGGGGAAAACCGGGGTGAACACTGAAGCTTTCTTT
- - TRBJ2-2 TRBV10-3 CAISQTGLATANTGELFF TGTGCCATCAGTCAGACAGGACTCGCCACCGCGAACACCGGGGAGCTGTTTTTT
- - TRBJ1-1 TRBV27 CASSISVSMNTEAFF TGTGCCAGCAGTATCTCTGTGAGTATGAACACTGAAGCTTTCTTT
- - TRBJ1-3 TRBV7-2 CASSRDSGSGNTIYF TGTGCCAGCAGCCGCGACAGCGGCTCTGGAAACACCATATATTTT
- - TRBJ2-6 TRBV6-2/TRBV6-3 CASSYPIGRGLPGANVLTF TGTGCCAGCAGTTACCCGATCGGCAGGGGTCTTCCTGGGGCCAACGTCCTGACTTTC
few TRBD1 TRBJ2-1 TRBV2 CASSAQGRDEQFF TGTGCCAGCAGCGCACAGGGGCGCGATGAGCAGTTCTTC
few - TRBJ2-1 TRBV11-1 CASSPWRKDSSRGNEQFF TGTGCCAGCAGCCCCTGGCGTAAGGACTCTTCTAGGGGGAATGAGCAGTTCTTC
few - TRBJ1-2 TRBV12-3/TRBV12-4 CASSVAGPYGYTF TGTGCCAGCAGTGTTGCAGGGCCGTATGGCTACACCTTC
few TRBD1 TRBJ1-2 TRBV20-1 CSAGGQGGANYGYTF TGCAGTGCTGGCGGACAGGGTGGGGCTAACTATGGCTACACCTTC
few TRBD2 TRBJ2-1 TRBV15 CATSNLPGTSGDQQFF TGTGCCACCAGCAACCTCCCGGGAACTAGCGGGGACCAGCAGTTCTTC
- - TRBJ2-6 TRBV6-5 CASSYSPDSGANVLTF TGTGCCAGCAGTTACTCCCCGGACTCTGGGGCCAACGTCCTGACTTTC
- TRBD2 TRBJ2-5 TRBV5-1 CASSSSSGELRQETQYF TGCGCCAGCAGCTCGTCTAGCGGGGAGCTAAGGCAAGAGACCCAGTACTTC
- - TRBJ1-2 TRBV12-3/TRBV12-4 CASSPTRGAPYGYTF TGTGCCAGCAGTCCCACCCGCGGTGCGCCCTATGGCTACACCTTC
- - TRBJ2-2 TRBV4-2 CASSPRGHQGRDTGELFF TGTGCCAGCAGCCCTCGAGGACACCAGGGGAGGGACACCGGGGAGCTGTTTTTT
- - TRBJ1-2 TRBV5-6 CASSAISTRWEGYTF TGTGCCAGCAGCGCCATCAGTACCCGTTGGGAAGGCTACACCTTC
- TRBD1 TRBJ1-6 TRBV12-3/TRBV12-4 CASSPGTAGNSPLHF TGTGCCAGCAGTCCCGGGACAGCTGGCAATTCACCCCTCCACTTT
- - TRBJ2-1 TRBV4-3 CASSQQQGPNEQFF TGCGCCAGCAGCCAACAACAGGGTCCCAATGAGCAGTTCTTC
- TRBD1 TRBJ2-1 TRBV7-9 CASSSGGLEYNEQFF TGTGCCAGCAGTTCAGGGGGTTTAGAGTACAATGAGCAGTTCTTC
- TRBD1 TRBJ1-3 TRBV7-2 CASSKEGQISGNTIYF TGTGCCAGCAGCAAAGAGGGACAGATCTCTGGAAACACCATATATTTT
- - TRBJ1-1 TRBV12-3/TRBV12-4 CASSRAGAGTEAFF TGTGCCAGCAGCCGGGCGGGGGCAGGCACTGAAGCTTTCTTT
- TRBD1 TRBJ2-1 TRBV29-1 CSVEWATGEQFF TGCAGCGTTGAATGGGCGACAGGGGAGCAGTTCTTC
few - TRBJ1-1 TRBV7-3 CASSLHGFGNTEAFF TGTGCCAGCAGCTTACACGGGTTCGGGAACACTGAAGCTTTCTTT
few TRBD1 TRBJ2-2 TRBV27 CASRLTGVGTGELFF TGTGCCAGCAGGCTGACAGGGGTGGGCACCGGGGAGCTGTTTTTT
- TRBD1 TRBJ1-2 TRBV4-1 CASSQAGGQGAYGYTF TGCGCCAGCAGCCAAGCGGGGGGACAGGGAGCCTATGGCTACACCTTC
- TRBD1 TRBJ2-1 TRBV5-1 CASSPEGTGSNEQFF TGCGCCAGCAGCCCGGAGGGGACAGGGAGTAATGAGCAGTTCTTC
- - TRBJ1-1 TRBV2 CASSGGLGSLNTEAFF TGTGCCAGCAGTGGGGGCCTGGGGAGCTTGAACACTGAAGCTTTCTTT
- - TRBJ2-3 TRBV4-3 CASSQGYARGSSTDTQYF TGCGCCAGCAGCCAAGGGTACGCGCGGGGTTCTAGCACAGATACGCAGTATTTT
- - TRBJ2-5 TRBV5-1 CASTRSSLETQYF TGCGCCAGCACCCGCAGTTCTTTGGAGACCCAGTACTTC
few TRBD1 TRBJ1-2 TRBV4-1 CASSQEWGQRFYGYTF TGCGCCAGCAGCCAAGAGTGGGGACAGAGGTTCTATGGCTACACCTTC
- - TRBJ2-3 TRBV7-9 CASSLDAVGISQYF TGTGCCAGCAGCTTAGACGCGGTAGGGATCTCGCAGTATTTT
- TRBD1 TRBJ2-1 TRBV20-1 CSAPRTGFEQFF TGCAGCGCTCCCAGGACAGGGTTTGAGCAGTTCTTC
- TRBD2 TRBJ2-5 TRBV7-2 CASSTAGLAGETQYF TGTGCCAGCAGCACCGCGGGACTAGCGGGGGAGACCCAGTACTTC
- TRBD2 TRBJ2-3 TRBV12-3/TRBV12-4 CASSPTSGGAWDTQYF TGTGCCAGCAGTCCAACTAGCGGGGGGGCGTGGGATACGCAGTATTTT
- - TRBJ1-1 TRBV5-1 CASSTVPPPNTEAFF TGCGCCAGCAGCACCGTCCCGCCGCCTAACACTGAAGCTTTCTTT
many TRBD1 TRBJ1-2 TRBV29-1 CSVWAGGNYGYTF TGCAGCGTTTGGGCAGGGGGCAACTATGGCTACACCTTC
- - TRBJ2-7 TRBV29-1 CSVVTPAGEQYF TGCAGCGTTGTGACCCCGGCGGGCGAGCAGTACTTC
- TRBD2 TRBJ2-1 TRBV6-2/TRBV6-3 CASSYKRGGVYEQFF TGTGCCAGCAGTTATAAGCGGGGGGGCGTGTATGAGCAGTTCTTC
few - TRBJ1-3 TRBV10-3 CAISGGNTIYF TGTGCCATCAGCGGTGGAAACACCATATATTTT
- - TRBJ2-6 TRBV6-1 CASGGGLANVLTF TGTGCCAGCGGTGGGGGCCTGGCCAACGTCCTGACTTTC
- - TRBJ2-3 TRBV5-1 CATSDTWTDTQYF TGCGCCACCTCGGACACCTGGACAGATACGCAGTATTTT
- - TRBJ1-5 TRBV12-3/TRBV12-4 CASSSPGVAYQPQHF TGTGCCAGCAGTTCCCCAGGGGTTGCGTATCAGCCCCAGCATTTT
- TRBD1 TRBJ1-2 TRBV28 CASSIRAAPGGGYGYTF TGTGCCAGCAGTATCCGGGCCGCCCCAGGGGGGGGTTATGGCTACACCTTC
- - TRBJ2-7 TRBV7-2 CASSKRPDVLYEQYF TGTGCCAGCAGCAAGAGACCAGACGTACTCTACGAGCAGTACTTC
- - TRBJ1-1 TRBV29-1 CSVGLTLENEAFF TGCAGCGTTGGACTAACGCTGGAGAATGAAGCTTTCTTT
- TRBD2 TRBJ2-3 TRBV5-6 CASSLEQRGGTDTQYF TGTGCCAGCAGCTTGGAGCAGCGGGGGGGCACAGATACGCAGTATTTT
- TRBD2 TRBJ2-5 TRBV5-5 CASSPRPGLATETQYF TGTGCCAGCAGCCCACGACCGGGACTAGCTACGGAGACCCAGTACTTC
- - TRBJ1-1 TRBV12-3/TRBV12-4 CASPPLAESMNTEAFF TGTGCCAGCCCGCCCCTGGCAGAGAGCATGAACACTGAAGCTTTCTTT
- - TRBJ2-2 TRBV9 CASSLTSGELFF TGTGCCAGCAGCTTGACATCGGGGGAGCTGTTTTTT
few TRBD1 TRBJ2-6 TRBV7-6 CASSLSSRDSRSGANVLTF TGTGCCAGCAGCTTATCCTCAAGGGACAGTCGCTCTGGGGCCAACGTCCTGACTTTC
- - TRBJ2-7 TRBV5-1 CASSPWPGRTSYEQYF TGCGCCAGCAGCCCTTGGCCGGGACGGACCTCCTACGAGCAGTACTTC
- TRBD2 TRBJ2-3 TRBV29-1 CSVDGRGGSTDTQYF TGCAGCGTTGATGGGAGGGGAGGAAGCACAGATACGCAGTATTTT
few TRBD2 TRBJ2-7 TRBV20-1 CSANRGGSYEQYF TGCAGTGCTAACCGCGGGGGGTCCTACGAGCAGTACTTC
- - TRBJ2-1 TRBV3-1 CASSLIQGGQFF TGTGCCAGCAGCCTAATACAGGGTGGGCAGTTCTTC